These 32 T cell receptor beta chains were sequenced from one sample in a study of regulatory T cells in long-lasting Graves disease. The time point is: newly diagnosed GD, antithyroid drugs for less than 3 months. PBMC RNA was the source of the TCR library. Libraries of TCR beta came from iRepertoire HTBI primers plus Arm-PCR of CDR3 regions. MiXCR was run by TCRdb on the multiplex PCR reads, yielding one entry per CDR3 protein. The sample includes around 400,000 distinct CDR3 sequences, over 12% seen only once; the top ten take 7.8%. This same sample was also taken into another study, of T cells in Graves' hyperthyroidism and ophthalmopathy.

The sequencing here drew on peripheral blood mononuclear cells (PBMCs), taken at new diagnosis, from a patient treated with antithyroid drugs. All receptors derive from a woman between 35 and 50 years old with Graves disease.

In its sample, this clonotype was seen many times. The V call is TRBV11-2, the J call TRBJ2-1; D is possibly TRBD1 (6 bases). The germline V gene has CDR1 SGHAT and CDR2 FQNNGV. The CDR3 length is 15 residues. Trimming pared 6 bases from V and 4 bases from J, leaving 16 bases between. CDR3 sequence reads: CASSLLQGPYNEQFF. For the CDR3, the DNA is TGTGCCAGCAGTTTACTACAGGGACCTTACAATGAGCAGTTCTTC.

This clonotype was seen ten or more times. This rearrangement joins TRBV28 to TRBJ2-5, with TRBD2 matching over 10 bases. The V segment lost 3 bases and the J segment 5 bases; nucleotides outside the gene matches: 6. Germline V gene data show CDR1 as MDHEN and CDR2 as SYDVKM. The CDR3 runs 15 residues. CDR3: CASSFRSGRVETQYF. CDR3 DNA: TGTGCCAGCAGTTTCAGGAGCGGGAGGGTGGAGACCCAGTACTTC.

The gene calls are TRBV7-6 and TRBJ2-2; tentatively, D is TRBD1 or TRBD2 (5 bases each). Germline-derived CDR1 and CDR2 are SGHVS and FNYEAQ. There are 17 residues in the CDR3. V was trimmed by 1 base and J by 4 bases, leaving 16 bases between them. CDR3 protein: CASSLGLRGGPTGELFF. The CDR3, as DNA: TGTGCCAGCAGCTTAGGTCTTAGGGGCGGGCCCACCGGGGAGCTGTTTTTT.

The table lists this clonotype with a few counts. This chain uses TRBV11-2 with TRBJ1-2; D is undetermined. This CDR3 is built from 17 residues. Trimming cost V 7 bases and J 2 bases, with 23 bases left between them. Looked up from germline, CDR1 is SGHAT and CDR2 is FQNNGV. The CDR3 DNA sequence: TGTGCCAGCACCCACACGGGCGGGGTGGGGAGAAACTATGGCTACACCTTC. It translates to CASTHTGGVGRNYGYTF.

This clonotype was recorded many times. The DNA for the CDR3 is TGTGCCAGCAGCGTACAGGGTGATGAGGATACGCAGTATTTT. Amino acids: CASSVQGDEDTQYF. The chain uses TRBV7-2 and TRBJ2-3; possible D gene TRBD1, 6 bases. Deletions cut 5 bases from V and 6 bases from J, with 15 bases between. This CDR3 is built from 14 residues. Germline lookup yields CDR1 SGHTA and CDR2 FQGNSA.

This clonotype occurred many times. The gene calls are TRBV6-1 and TRBJ1-2; D is possibly TRBD1 (5 bases). The CDR3 is 13 amino acids. Trimming pared 8 bases from V and 8 bases from J, leaving 18 bases between. Looked up from germline, CDR1 is MNHNS and CDR2 is SASEGT. CDR3 amino acids: CASGSTGGGGYTF. The CDR3 nucleotides are TGTGCCAGCGGATCGACGGGGGGAGGAGGCTACACCTTC.

This clonotype was seen at least ten times. The chain couples TRBV27 to TRBJ2-7; TRBD2 matches at 12 bases. The CDR3 is 14 amino acids. Germline lookup yields CDR1 MNHEY and CDR2 SMNVEV (reference sequence). The trim removed 4 bases at V and 4 bases at J, leaving 2 bases unmatched. CDR3 nucleotide sequence: TGTGCCAGCAGTTCGACTAGCGGGGGTTACGAGCAGTACTTC. Translated, it gives CASSSTSGGYEQYF.

V gene TRBV7-9 combines with J gene TRBJ2-7; the match to TRBD1 covers 10 bases. With 4 bases clipped from V and 3 bases from J, the junction kept 6 bases outside the gene matches. CDR1 is SEHNR, CDR2 FQNEAQ, per germline (reference sequence). The CDR3 is 15 residues long. The CDR3 here is CASSSLGQGFYEQYF. In DNA, the CDR3 is TGTGCCAGCAGCTCCCTGGGACAGGGGTTCTACGAGCAGTACTTC.

This clonotype was seen a handful of times. J is TRBJ2-1 and V is TRBV5-1; TRBD1 agrees at 8 bases. Germline CDR1 SGHRS, CDR2 YFSETQ. The J segment lost 8 bases and the V segment lost 0 bases, leaving 4 bases of the junction unmatched. There are 14 residues in the CDR3. CDR3 loop: CASSLGQGNDEQFF. DNA for the CDR3: TGCGCCAGCAGCTTGGGACAGGGGAACGATGAGCAGTTCTTC.

Comment on this clonotype: A much larger clone lies a single base off, so this may be a read error. The rearrangement uses TRBV7-8 and TRBJ2-3; 7 bases match TRBD2. CDR1 is SGHVS and CDR2 is FQNEAQ in the germline V gene. This CDR3 has 15 residues. V was pared by 7 bases and J by 4 bases, with 11 bases of the junction left unmatched. The CDR3 DNA reads as TGTGCCAGCACCGTTCCGGGGGGTAGGTCAGATACGCAGTATTTT. Its protein is CASTVPGGRSDTQYF.

This clonotype was counted at least ten times. The chain uses TRBV4-1 and TRBJ2-2; 8 bases agree with TRBD1. This CDR3 spans 15 amino acids. The V gene's germline CDR1 is MGHRA and CDR2 YSYEKL. V was clipped by 5 bases and J by 8 bases; unmatched bases: 10. CDR3 loop: CASSYGQGVSGELFF. CDR3 nucleotides: TGCGCCAGCAGCTACGGACAGGGCGTTTCGGGGGAGCTGTTTTTT.

This clonotype has more than one count but fewer than ten. V gene TRBV9 combines with J gene TRBJ1-3; 8 bases fit TRBD1. This CDR3 comprises 16 residues. The V segment lost 0 bases and the J segment 8 bases; nucleotides outside the gene matches: 10. Germline V gene data show CDR1 as SGDLS and CDR2 as YYNGEE. The CDR3 DNA reads TGTGCCAGCAGCGTAGAAGGCAGGGGGCATGAAGACACCATATATTTT. Translation: CASSVEGRGHEDTIYF.

This clonotype was recorded a few times. The chain links TRBV3-1 to TRBJ1-3; 8 bases align to TRBD1. The CDR3 loop spans 14 amino acids. Germline V gene lookup returns CDR1 LGHDT and CDR2 YNNKEL (reference sequence). The trim removed 6 bases at V and 3 bases at J, leaving 4 bases unmatched. The CDR3 DNA follows: TGTGCCAGCAGAGGACAGGGATTTGGAAACACCATATATTTT. Translating it yields CASRGQGFGNTIYF.

This clonotype appeared many times. J is TRBJ2-5 and V is TRBV6-2 or TRBV6-3; maybe TRBD2 (6 bases). This CDR3 is built from 13 residues. Germline V gives CDR1 MNHEY, CDR2 SVGEGT. Trimming removed 6 bases at V and 5 bases at J, with 13 bases between. CDR3 protein: CASRLPGRETQYF. The CDR3, as DNA: TGTGCCAGCAGACTCCCGGGGAGGGAGACCCAGTACTTC.

This clonotype was seen ten or more times. The genes are TRBV28 and TRBJ1-1; TRBD1 agrees at 7 bases. The CDR3 consists of 16 residues. CDR1 is MDHEN and CDR2 is SYDVKM in the germline V gene. The trim removed 7 bases at V and 0 bases at J, leaving 11 bases unmatched. The CDR3 spells CASTVLPGQLNTEAFF. DNA of the CDR3: TGTGCCAGCACAGTTTTGCCGGGACAGCTGAACACTGAAGCTTTCTTT.

The genes are TRBV6-2 or TRBV6-3 and TRBJ2-7; 9 bases align to TRBD2. This CDR3 is 17 amino acids long. Germline trimming cut 0 bases from V and 0 bases from J; bases unmatched to any gene: 6. Germline V gene sequence: CDR1 MNHEY, CDR2 SVGEGT. The DNA of the CDR3 is TGTGCCAGCAGTTACTCCCCATCTAGCGGGAACTCCTACGAGCAGTACGTC. Protein product: CASSYSPSSGNSYEQYV.

This chain joins TRBV30 and TRBJ2-3, with 10 bases aligning to TRBD2. Per germline, CDR1 GTSNPN and CDR2 SVGIG (reference sequence). The trim removed 5 bases at V and 6 bases at J, leaving 8 bases unmatched. This CDR3 is built from 14 residues. CDR3 protein: CAWSAGGPLDTQYF. The CDR3, as DNA: TGTGCCTGGTCAGCGGGAGGGCCGTTGGATACGCAGTATTTT.

The sample holds many counts of this clonotype. The V and J genes are TRBV7-7 and TRBJ2-2; maybe TRBD2 (6 bases). This CDR3 is 16 amino acids long. CDR1 is SSHAT, CDR2 FNYEAQ, per germline (reference sequence). CDR3 sequence: CAAGTYNGMDTGELFF. For the CDR3, the DNA is TGTGCTGCAGGGACTTATAACGGGATGGACACCGGGGAGCTGTTTTTT.

J is TRBJ1-1 and V is TRBV6-2 or TRBV6-3; D is ambiguous. V lost 5 bases and J 6 bases, leaving 13 bases between the germline ends. Per germline, CDR1 MNHEY and CDR2 SVGEGT. The CDR3 runs 13 residues. CDR3 residues: CASSELGFAEAFF. DNA for the CDR3: TGTGCCAGCAGTGAACTAGGGTTTGCTGAAGCTTTCTTT.

This clonotype was detected many times. V usage is TRBV10-3 and J usage is TRBJ2-2; D ambiguous. In germline, CDR1 is ENHRY, CDR2 SYGVKD. This CDR3 spans 12 amino acids. Trimming cost V 4 bases and J 4 bases, with 4 bases left between them. CDR3 nucleotide sequence: TGTGCCATCAGTGGTACCACCGGGGAGCTGTTTTTT. It codes for CAISGTTGELFF.

Ten or more counts support this clonotype. The chain combines TRBV29-1 with TRBJ1-1, with unresolved D. CDR3 size: 13 residues. V was shortened by 4 bases and J by 4 bases, with 13 bases between the two germline ends. Germline V gives CDR1 SQVTM, CDR2 ANQGSEA. The CDR3 region has the DNA TGCAGCGTTGCGATTCAACGAGCCACTGAAGCTTTCTTT. Translating it yields CSVAIQRATEAFF. Together with reference TRBV29-1 and TRBJ1-1, the CDR3 gives the full variable domain: SAVISQKPSRDICQRGTSLTIQCQVDSQVTMMFWYRQQPGQSLTLIATANQGSEATYESGFVIDKFPISRPNLTFSTLTVSNMSPEDSSIYLCSVAIQRATEAFFGQGTRLTVV.

This clonotype turned up a few times. This sequence joins TRBV5-5 and TRBJ1-2; tentative D call: TRBD1 (6 bases). The germline gives CDR1 SGHKS, CDR2 YYEKEE (reference sequence). V was trimmed by 1 base and J by 7 bases, leaving 14 bases between them. The CDR3 is made up of 14 amino acids. The CDR3 loop reads CASSLSGTTGGYTF. CDR3 nucleotide sequence: TGTGCCAGCAGCTTGTCGGGGACAACGGGTGGCTACACCTTC.

This chain connects TRBV28 to TRBJ2-5; 7 nucleotides align to TRBD2. CDR1 is MDHEN and CDR2 is SYDVKM in the germline V gene. The CDR3 runs 16 residues. V dropped 1 base and J dropped 3; count of bases not matched to a gene: 8. The CDR3 spells CASSLYTREVEETQYF. The CDR3 DNA is TGTGCCAGCAGTTTATATACCCGGGAGGTCGAAGAGACCCAGTACTTC.

There are many counts of this clonotype. The chain uses TRBV12-3 or TRBV12-4 and TRBJ2-5; 8 bases align to TRBD2. The CDR3 consists of 14 residues. J gave up 5 bases and V 5 bases, and 7 bases lay outside the gene matches. CDR3 protein: CASSPSGSFETQYF. CDR3 DNA sequence: TGTGCCAGCAGTCCAAGCGGGAGCTTTGAGACCCAGTACTTC.

This clonotype was recorded a few times. A far larger clone differs by one base, so this is likely a read error. The CDR3 spells CASSLVGGSPAEAQYF. CDR3 sequence (DNA): TGTGCCAGCAGCTTAGTGGGTGGGTCCCCGGCGGAGGCCCAGTACTTC. V and J are TRBV11-1 and TRBJ2-3; maybe TRBD2 (5 bases). The better agreement between TRBJ2-5 and the DNA end casts doubt on the J call. The CDR3 runs to 16 residues. The germline V gene encodes CDR1 SGHAT and CDR2 FQDESV (reference sequence).

This clonotype was picked up many times. This rearrangement joins TRBV3-1 to TRBJ2-1, with TRBD2 identical over 8 bases. Germline V gene lookup returns CDR1 LGHDT and CDR2 YNNKEL (reference sequence). V gave up 1 base and J gave up 4 bases; unmatched junction bases: 12. The CDR3 is 18 amino acids. The CDR3 protein is CASSQGDGRAGVYNEQFF. CDR3 nucleotides: TGTGCCAGCAGCCAAGGGGACGGGAGGGCCGGGGTTTACAATGAGCAGTTCTTC.

This clonotype was counted many times. The genes are TRBV28 and TRBJ1-5, with TRBD1 as a possible D gene (5 bases). Between the trimmed V and J ends, which lost 1 base and 4 bases, there was a span of 14 bases. Germline values: CDR1 MDHEN, CDR2 SYDVKM. CDR3 length: 16 amino acids. Here the CDR3 DNA reads TGTGCCAGCAGTTTATTCGGGGCAGTACGGAATCAGCCCCAGCATTTT. Translation: CASSLFGAVRNQPQHF. Complete variable domain (other parts from reference TRBV28 and TRBJ1-5): DVKVTQSSRYLVKRTGEKVFLECVQDMDHENMFWYRQDPGLGLRLIYFSYDVKMKEKGDIPEGYSVSREKKERFSLILESASTNQTSMYLCASSLFGAVRNQPQHFGDGTRLSIL.

This clonotype was observed at least ten times. The gene calls are TRBV30 and TRBJ1-4, with 8 nucleotides matching TRBD1. Germline V gene lookup returns CDR1 GTSNPN and CDR2 SVGIG (reference sequence). V was pared by 2 bases and J by 8 bases, with 10 bases of the junction left unmatched. This CDR3 is built from 15 residues. The CDR3 protein is CAWSPRTGNNEKLFF. CDR3 nucleotides: TGTGCCTGGAGTCCACGGACAGGGAACAACGAAAAACTGTTTTTT.

At least ten counts were recorded for this clonotype. The genes are TRBV28 and TRBJ2-3, with 7 positions matching TRBD2. CDR1 MDHEN and CDR2 SYDVKM come from the germline V gene. The CDR3 is 14 amino acids. Unmatched junction bases numbered 4, after V lost 6 bases and J lost 1 base. The CDR3 loop reads CASRGGTRTDTQYF. CDR3 nucleotides: TGTGCCAGCAGGGGGGGGACTCGCACAGATACGCAGTATTTT. Using reference TRBV28 and TRBJ2-3 for the parts outside the CDR3, the full variable domain is DVKVTQSSRYLVKRTGEKVFLECVQDMDHENMFWYRQDPGLGLRLIYFSYDVKMKEKGDIPEGYSVSREKKERFSLILESASTNQTSMYLCASRGGTRTDTQYFGPGTRLTVL.

This clonotype was picked up many times. V usage is TRBV7-9 and J usage is TRBJ2-3; 7 bases fit TRBD2. Trimming at V came to 5 bases and at J to 12 bases, leaving 11 bases not matched to a gene. The CDR3 covers 13 residues. Germline V gene data show CDR1 as SEHNR and CDR2 as FQNEAQ (reference sequence). The CDR3 nucleotides read TGTGCCAGCAGCACAGGTCGCGGGAGCCCCCAGTATTTT. Translated: CASSTGRGSPQYF.

The V call is TRBV19, the J call TRBJ2-7; D is perhaps TRBD1 (5 bases). V lost 11 bases and J lost 7, with 27 bases in between. Germline loops: CDR1 LNHDA, CDR2 SQIVND (reference sequence). This CDR3 is built from 15 residues. CDR3 DNA: TGTGCCGGCAAGACTGTTGGAAGGGGTTGGAGTGAGCAGTACTTC. Translation: CAGKTVGRGWSEQYF.

V gene TRBV29-1 combines with J gene TRBJ2-1; 11 bases are a match to TRBD2. The CDR3 has 15 amino acids. Germline CDR1 SQVTM, CDR2 ANQGSEA. J was trimmed by 3 bases and V by 3 bases; bases with no gene match: 4. The CDR3 sequence is CSVDPGTSGYNEQFF. Here the CDR3 DNA reads TGCAGCGTTGATCCCGGGACTAGCGGCTACAATGAGCAGTTCTTC.